The sequence of this T cell receptor beta chain was determined in a study of T cell responses to AZD1222 COVID-19 vaccine. Broader study findings: A reported finding is that nearly half of spike-specific TCRs target unmutated variant regions.

This clone occurred once. Its antigen is undetermined. Timing groups of about 4 and about 12 weeks for second doses were pooled. V lost 5 bases to trimming and J lost 0 bases, with 7 bases between them. The CDR3 runs to 13 residues. The germline CDR1 and CDR2 sequences are KGHDR and SFDVKD. Some clones are missing from TCRdb's copy, which holds only in-frame ones; the method was immunoSEQ multiplex PCR. The table has about 110,000 clones, around 90% seen once. The genes are TRBV24-1 and TRBJ2-7, with D uncertain. Sequences were derived from peripheral blood, sampled 28 days after the second AZD1222 dose. This sequence originates from an adult who received the AZD1222 COVID-19 vaccine. The CDR3 loop reads CATSGGSSYEQYF. In nucleotides, the CDR3 is TGTGCCACCAGTGGTGGTAGCTCCTACGAGCAGTACTTC.